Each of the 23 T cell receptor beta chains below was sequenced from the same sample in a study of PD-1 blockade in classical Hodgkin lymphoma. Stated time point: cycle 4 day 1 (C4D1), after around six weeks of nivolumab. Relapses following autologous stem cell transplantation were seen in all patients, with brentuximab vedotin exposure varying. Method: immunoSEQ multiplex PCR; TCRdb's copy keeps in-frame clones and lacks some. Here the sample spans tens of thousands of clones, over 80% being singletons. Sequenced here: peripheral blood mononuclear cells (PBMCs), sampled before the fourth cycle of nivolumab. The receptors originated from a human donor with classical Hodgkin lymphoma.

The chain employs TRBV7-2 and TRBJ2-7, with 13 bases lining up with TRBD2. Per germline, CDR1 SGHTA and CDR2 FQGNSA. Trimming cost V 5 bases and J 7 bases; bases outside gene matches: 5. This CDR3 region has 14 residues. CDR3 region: CASSPTSGRREQYF. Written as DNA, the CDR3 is TGTGCCAGCAGCCCGACTAGCGGGAGGAGGGAGCAGTACTTC.

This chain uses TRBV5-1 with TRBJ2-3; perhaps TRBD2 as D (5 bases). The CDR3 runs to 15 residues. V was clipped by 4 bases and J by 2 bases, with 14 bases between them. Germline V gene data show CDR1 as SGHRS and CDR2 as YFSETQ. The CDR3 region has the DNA TGCGCCAGCAGCCGAACGTTGGACTTCACAGATACGCAGTATTTT. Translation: CASSRTLDFTDTQYF.

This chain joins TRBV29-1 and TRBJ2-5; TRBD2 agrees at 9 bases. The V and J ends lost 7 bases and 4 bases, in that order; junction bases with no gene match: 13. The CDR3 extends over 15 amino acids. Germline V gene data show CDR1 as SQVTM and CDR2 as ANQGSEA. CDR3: CSARGGRASRETQYF. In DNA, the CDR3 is TGCAGCGCGAGAGGCGGGAGGGCCTCCCGAGAGACCCAGTACTTC.

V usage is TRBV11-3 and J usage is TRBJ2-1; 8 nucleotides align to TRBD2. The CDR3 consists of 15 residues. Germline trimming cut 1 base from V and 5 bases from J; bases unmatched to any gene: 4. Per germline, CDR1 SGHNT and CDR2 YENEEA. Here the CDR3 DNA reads TGTGCCAGCAGCTTAGGACTAGCGCCTGACAATGAGCAGTTCTTC. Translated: CASSLGLAPDNEQFF.

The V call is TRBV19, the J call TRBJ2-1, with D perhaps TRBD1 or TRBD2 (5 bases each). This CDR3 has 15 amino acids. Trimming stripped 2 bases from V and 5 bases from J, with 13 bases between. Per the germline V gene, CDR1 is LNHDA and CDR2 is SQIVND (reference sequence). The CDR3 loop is CASSIRGTLNNEQFF. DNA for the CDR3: TGTGCCAGTAGTATAAGAGGGACCCTTAACAATGAGCAGTTCTTC.

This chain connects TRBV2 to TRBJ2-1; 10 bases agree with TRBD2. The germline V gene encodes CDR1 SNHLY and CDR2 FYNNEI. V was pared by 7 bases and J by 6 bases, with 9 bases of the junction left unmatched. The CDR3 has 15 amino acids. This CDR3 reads CASTAAGGRFNEQFF. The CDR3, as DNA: TGTGCCAGCACTGCAGCGGGAGGGCGGTTCAATGAGCAGTTCTTC.

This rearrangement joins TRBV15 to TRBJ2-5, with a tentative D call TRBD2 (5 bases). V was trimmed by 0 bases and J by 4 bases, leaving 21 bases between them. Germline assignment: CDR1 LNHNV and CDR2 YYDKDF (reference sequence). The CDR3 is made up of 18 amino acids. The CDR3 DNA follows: TGTGCCACCAGCAGAGATCCCCCGAGAGGGCAGTATCCAGAGACCCAGTACTTC. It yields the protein CATSRDPPRGQYPETQYF.

The CDR3 region is CASSKEGRWDTEAFF. Written as DNA, the CDR3 is TGTGCCAGCAGCAAGGAGGGACGGTGGGACACTGAAGCTTTCTTT. The V call is TRBV7-2, the J call TRBJ1-1; TRBD1 might be the D (5 bases). Looked up from germline, CDR1 is SGHTA and CDR2 is FQGNSA. Deletions cut 5 bases from V and 3 bases from J, with 16 bases between. CDR3 length: 15 residues. Full variable domain (rest looked up from reference TRBV7-2 and TRBJ1-1): GAGVSQSPSNKVTEKGKDVELRCDPISGHTALYWYRQSLGQGLEFLIYFQGNSAPDKSGLPSDRFSAERTGGSVSTLTIQRTQQEDSAVYLCASSKEGRWDTEAFFGQGTRLTVV.

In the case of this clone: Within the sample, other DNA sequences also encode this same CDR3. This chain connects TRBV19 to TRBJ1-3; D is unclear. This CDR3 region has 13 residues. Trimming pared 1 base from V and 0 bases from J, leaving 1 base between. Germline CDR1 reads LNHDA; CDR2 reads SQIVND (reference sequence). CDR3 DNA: TGTGCCAGTAGTATAGCCTCTGGAAACACCATATATTTT. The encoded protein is CASSIASGNTIYF. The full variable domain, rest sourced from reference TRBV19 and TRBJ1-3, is DGGITQSPKYLFRKEGQNVTLSCEQNLNHDAMYWYRQDPGQGLRLIYYSQIVNDFQKGDIAEGYSVSREKKESFPLTVTSAQKNPTAFYLCASSIASGNTIYFGEGSWLTVV.

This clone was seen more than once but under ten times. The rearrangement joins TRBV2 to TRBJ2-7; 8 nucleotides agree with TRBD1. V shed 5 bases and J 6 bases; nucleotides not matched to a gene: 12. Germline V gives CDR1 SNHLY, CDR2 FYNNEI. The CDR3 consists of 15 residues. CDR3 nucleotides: TGTGCCAGCAGTCTAAAGACAGGGGCCTTAATCGAGCAGTACTTC. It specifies CASSLKTGALIEQYF.

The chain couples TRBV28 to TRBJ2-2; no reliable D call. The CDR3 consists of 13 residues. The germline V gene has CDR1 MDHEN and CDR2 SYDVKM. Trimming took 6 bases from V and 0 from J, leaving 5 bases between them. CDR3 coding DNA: TGTGCCAGCAGGCTATCGAACACCGGGGAGCTGTTTTTT. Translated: CASRLSNTGELFF.

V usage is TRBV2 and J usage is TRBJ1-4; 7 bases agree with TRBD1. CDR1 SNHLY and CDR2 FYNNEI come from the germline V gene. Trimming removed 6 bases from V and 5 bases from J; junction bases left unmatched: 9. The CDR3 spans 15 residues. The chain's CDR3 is CASRRGTAPNEKLFF. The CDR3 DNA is TGTGCCAGCAGGCGGGGGACAGCTCCGAATGAAAAACTGTTTTTT.

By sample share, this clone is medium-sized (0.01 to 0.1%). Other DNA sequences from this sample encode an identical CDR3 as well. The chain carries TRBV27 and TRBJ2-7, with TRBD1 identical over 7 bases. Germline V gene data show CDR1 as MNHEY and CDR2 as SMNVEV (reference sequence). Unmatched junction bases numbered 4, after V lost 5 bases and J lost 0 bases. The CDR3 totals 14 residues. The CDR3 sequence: CASSRTGPSYEQYF. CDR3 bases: TGTGCCAGCAGTAGGACAGGACCCTCCTACGAGCAGTACTTC.

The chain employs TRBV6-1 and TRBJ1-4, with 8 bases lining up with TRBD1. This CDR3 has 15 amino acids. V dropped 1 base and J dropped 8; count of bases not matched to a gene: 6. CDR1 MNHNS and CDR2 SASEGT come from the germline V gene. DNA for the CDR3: TGTGCCAGCAGTGAAGGACAGGGGCATGGGGAAAAACTGTTTTTT. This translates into CASSEGQGHGEKLFF.

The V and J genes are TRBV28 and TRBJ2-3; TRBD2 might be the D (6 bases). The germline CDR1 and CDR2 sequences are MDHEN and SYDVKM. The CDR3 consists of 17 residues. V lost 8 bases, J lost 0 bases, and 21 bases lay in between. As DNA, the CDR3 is TGTGCCAGCCGACGGGCGGGGACTCTTATTAGCACAGATACGCAGTATTTT. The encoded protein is CASRRAGTLISTDTQYF. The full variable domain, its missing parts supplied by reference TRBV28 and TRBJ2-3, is DVKVTQSSRYLVKRTGEKVFLECVQDMDHENMFWYRQDPGLGLRLIYFSYDVKMKEKGDIPEGYSVSREKKERFSLILESASTNQTSMYLCASRRAGTLISTDTQYFGPGTRLTVL.

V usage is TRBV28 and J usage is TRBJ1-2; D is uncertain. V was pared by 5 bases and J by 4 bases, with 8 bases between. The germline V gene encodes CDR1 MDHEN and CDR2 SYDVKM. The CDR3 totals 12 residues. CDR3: CASSQWTYGYTF. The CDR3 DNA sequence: TGTGCCAGCAGTCAGTGGACCTATGGCTACACCTTC.

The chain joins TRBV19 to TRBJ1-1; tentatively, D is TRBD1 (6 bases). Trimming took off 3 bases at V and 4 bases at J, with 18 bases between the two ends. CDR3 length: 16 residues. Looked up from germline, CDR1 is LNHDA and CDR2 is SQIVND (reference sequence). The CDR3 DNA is TGTGCCAGTAGTATTTTAGGGGGGGGAGCTGGCACTGAAGCTTTCTTT. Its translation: CASSILGGGAGTEAFF.

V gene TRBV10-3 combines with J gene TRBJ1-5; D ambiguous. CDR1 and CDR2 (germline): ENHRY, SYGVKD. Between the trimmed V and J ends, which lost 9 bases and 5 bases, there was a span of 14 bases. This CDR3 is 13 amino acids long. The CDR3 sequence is CAIQNAVDQPQHF. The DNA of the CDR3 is TGTGCCATTCAGAACGCAGTCGATCAGCCCCAGCATTTT.

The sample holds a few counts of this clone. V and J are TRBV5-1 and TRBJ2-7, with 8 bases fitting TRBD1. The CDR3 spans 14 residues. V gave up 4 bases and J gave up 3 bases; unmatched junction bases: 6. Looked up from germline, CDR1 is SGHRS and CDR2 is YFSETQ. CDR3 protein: CASSEQGGGYEQYF. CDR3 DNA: TGCGCCAGCAGCGAACAGGGGGGAGGCTACGAGCAGTACTTC. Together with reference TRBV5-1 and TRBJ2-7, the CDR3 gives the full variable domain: KAGVTQTPRYLIKTRGQQVTLSCSPISGHRSVSWYQQTPGQGLQFLFEYFSETQRNKGNFPGRFSGRQFSNSRSEMNVSTLELGDSALYLCASSEQGGGYEQYFGPGTRLTVT.

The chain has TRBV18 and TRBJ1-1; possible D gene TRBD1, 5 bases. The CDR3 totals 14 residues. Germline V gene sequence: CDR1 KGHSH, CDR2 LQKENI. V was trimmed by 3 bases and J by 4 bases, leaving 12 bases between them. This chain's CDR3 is CASSPLGGFTEAFF. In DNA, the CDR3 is TGTGCCAGCTCACCTCTGGGGGGGTTCACTGAAGCTTTCTTT.

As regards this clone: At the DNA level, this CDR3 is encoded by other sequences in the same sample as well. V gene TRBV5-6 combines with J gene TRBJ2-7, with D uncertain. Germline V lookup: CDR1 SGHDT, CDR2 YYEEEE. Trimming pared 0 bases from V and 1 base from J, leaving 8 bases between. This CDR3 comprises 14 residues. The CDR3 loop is CASSLAGGSYEQYF. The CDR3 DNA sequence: TGTGCCAGCAGCTTGGCGGGTGGGTCCTACGAGCAGTACTTC.

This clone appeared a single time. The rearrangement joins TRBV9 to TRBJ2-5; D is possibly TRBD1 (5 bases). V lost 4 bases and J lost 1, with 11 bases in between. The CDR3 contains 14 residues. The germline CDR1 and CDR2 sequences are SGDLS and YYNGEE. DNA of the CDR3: TGTGCCAGCAGCCGCAGGGTTTTCCAAGAGACCCAGTACTTC. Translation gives CASSRRVFQETQYF. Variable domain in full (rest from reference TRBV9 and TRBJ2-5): DSGVTQTPKHLITATGQRVTLRCSPRSGDLSVYWYQQSLDQGLQFLIQYYNGEERAKGNILERFSAQQFPDLHSELNLSSLELGDSALYFCASSRRVFQETQYFGPGTRLLVL.

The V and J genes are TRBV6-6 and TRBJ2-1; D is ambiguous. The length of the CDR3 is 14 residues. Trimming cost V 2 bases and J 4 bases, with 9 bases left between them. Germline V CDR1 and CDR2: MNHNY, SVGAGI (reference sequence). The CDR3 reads CASSYQDGYNEQFF. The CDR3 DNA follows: TGTGCCAGCAGTTACCAGGACGGGTACAATGAGCAGTTCTTC.